This paragraph reports one T cell receptor beta chain. Its specificity is not known. The CDR3 covers 14 residues. V lost 6 bases, J lost 2 bases, and 10 bases lay in between. The germline V gene encodes CDR1 SNHLY and CDR2 FYNNEI. The data stem from a study of shared clonotypes between healthy human individuals. Study outcomes and limitations: The study drew on few donors, limiting represented genetic and exposure-history diversity.

Produced via immunoSEQ multiplex PCR; TCRdb's table is partial and in-frame only. Of approximately 2,000,000 clones in the sample, 85% to 95% are singletons; the top ten hold 0.3% to 0.4%. The sample taken for sequencing was naive CD4+ T cells from PBMCs. Stated subset: CD45RA+ positively selected. The chain employs TRBV2 and TRBJ2-2, with D tentatively TRBD2 (6 bases). The sequence derives from a man aged 18 to 29 in good health. Some clones in this sample may be carry-over from other donors' samples. CDR3 loop: CASSFSGNTGELFF. The CDR3 DNA follows: TGTGCCAGCAGCTTTAGCGGTAACACCGGGGAGCTGTTTTTT.